This section outlines one T cell receptor (beta chain) sequence together with its context. Antigen unknown. The data were produced by immunoSEQ multiplex PCR, yet TCRdb's version contains in-frame clones alone and is incomplete. The sample gives more than 50,000 clones, roughly 90% of which show up once; approximately 5.4% is in the top ten. The data stem from a study of T cell responses to AZD1222 COVID-19 vaccine. Study-level points and caveats: It should be noted that donors were predominantly white British and more often female, and clonal diversity was possibly underestimated.

V was trimmed by 0 bases and J by 0 bases, leaving 11 bases between them. Germline V CDR1 and CDR2: SGDLS, YYNGEE. The CDR3 runs 16 residues. This receptor was taken from an adult in good health. Source: peripheral blood, taken on day 0 of AZD1222 vaccination. V and J are TRBV9 and TRBJ2-3, with D tentatively TRBD2 (5 bases). CDR3 sequence: CASSVGEGRSTDTQYF. The CDR3 coding sequence is TGTGCCAGCAGCGTAGGAGAGGGAAGAAGCACAGATACGCAGTATTTT.